The 21 T cell receptor beta chains below all came from one sample that was sequenced in a study of T cells in Graves' hyperthyroidism and ophthalmopathy. RNA transcripts yielded amplified TCR beta CDR3 regions. Carried out on the TCR CDR3, a first-round RT-PCR used the HTBI primer set. TCRdb used MiXCR to reprocess the multiplex PCR reads, holding one entry per CDR3 protein. This sample carries about 480,000 distinct CDR3 sequences, approximately 15% of them seen once, and the ten largest clones take less than 20%. The sample was blood. Receptors originate from a woman aged 18-29 years with Graves' hyperthyroidism.

This clonotype was counted between two and nine times. The V call is TRBV20-1, the J call TRBJ2-2, with D perhaps matching TRBD1 (5 bases). The germline V gene has CDR1 DFQATT and CDR2 SNEGSKA (reference sequence). The ends were cut back, 1 base at V and 3 bases at J, with 9 bases in the middle. The CDR3 is 14 residues long. CDR3 DNA sequence: TGCAGTGCTAGAGTGACAGATTACACCGGGGAGCTGTTTTTT. Protein: CSARVTDYTGELFF.

A note on this clonotype: The junction departs from the called germline gene at one end, perhaps through a read error. J is TRBJ2-3 and V is TRBV27, with a possible D match to TRBD1 (5 bases). CDR3 length: 16 amino acids. CDR1 is MNHEY, CDR2 SMNVEV, per germline (reference sequence). Written as DNA, the CDR3 is TGTGCCAGCACCACATACTCCGCGTGGGGCACAGATGCGCAGTATTTT. Its protein product is CASTTYSAWGTDAQYF.

The gene calls are TRBV4-1 and TRBJ2-7; 9 nucleotides match TRBD1. CDR1 and CDR2 (germline): MGHRA, YSYEKL. V shed 0 bases and J 7 bases; nucleotides not matched to a gene: 10. This CDR3 is built from 16 residues. CDR3 sequence (DNA): TGCGCCAGCAGCCAAGAAGGGGACAGGGCGACAAGAGAGCAGTACTTC. It encodes CASSQEGDRATREQYF.

This clonotype was counted at least ten times. The chain recombines TRBV5-1 with TRBJ2-1; 14 positions match TRBD2. The germline gives CDR1 SGHRS, CDR2 YFSETQ. This CDR3 is built from 17 residues. The V gene end was trimmed by 3 bases and the J gene end by 0 bases; junction bases not matched to a gene: 2. The CDR3 spells CASSWGLAGDSYNEQFF. CDR3 DNA: TGCGCCAGCAGCTGGGGACTAGCGGGAGACTCCTACAATGAGCAGTTCTTC. Looking up the rest from reference TRBV5-1 and TRBJ2-1 gives the full variable domain: KAGVTQTPRYLIKTRGQQVTLSCSPISGHRSVSWYQQTPGQGLQFLFEYFSETQRNKGNFPGRFSGRQFSNSRSEMNVSTLELGDSALYLCASSWGLAGDSYNEQFFGPGTRLTVL.

This clonotype was picked up a small number of times. The J gene is TRBJ2-5, the V gene TRBV3-1; TRBD2 aligns across 8 bases. Trimming removed 0 bases from V and 2 bases from J; junction bases left unmatched: 5. There are 16 residues in the CDR3. Germline CDR1 LGHDT, CDR2 YNNKEL (reference sequence). CDR3 in amino acids: CASSQEVGRGQETQYF. CDR3 DNA: TGTGCCAGCAGCCAAGAAGTCGGGAGGGGTCAAGAGACCCAGTACTTC.

This clonotype was observed a handful of times. This sequence joins TRBV6-1 and TRBJ2-1, with 7 bases that match TRBD2. CDR3 size: 15 residues. V gave up 5 bases and J gave up 2 bases; unmatched junction bases: 6. Germline CDR1 and CDR2: MNHNS and SASEGT. This CDR3 reads CASSIRDYPYNEQFF. In nucleotides, the CDR3 is TGTGCCAGCAGTATCCGGGACTACCCCTACAATGAGCAGTTCTTC.

This clonotype has only a few counts. The genes are TRBV20-1 and TRBJ2-4; D ambiguous. CDR1 is DFQATT and CDR2 is SNEGSKA in the germline V gene (reference sequence). The CDR3 sequence is 12 residues long. V was trimmed by 3 bases and J by 8 bases, leaving 11 bases between them. The CDR3 bases are TGCAGTGCTAGCCCTGACAAGGACATTCAGTACTTC. This encodes CSASPDKDIQYF.

Points on this clonotype: This may arise from a read error, as a much more abundant clone is one base away. The chain employs TRBV12-3 or TRBV12-4 and TRBJ2-2; TRBD2 might be the D (5 bases). This CDR3 is 13 amino acids long. The CDR3 loop is CATNPRNTGELSF. The DNA of the CDR3 is TGTGCCACCAACCCCAGGAACACCGGGGAGCTGTCTTTT.

In this sample, this clonotype turned up many times. The chain recombines TRBV7-9 with TRBJ1-2, with D possibly being TRBD1 (6 bases). Trimming took off 0 bases at V and 7 bases at J, with 18 bases between the two ends. CDR1 and CDR2 from the germline V gene are SEHNR and FQNEAQ (reference sequence). The CDR3 consists of 16 residues. In DNA, the CDR3 is TGTGCCAGCAGCTTAGCCGGCCTTGTGGGGGGGCTTGGCTACACCTTC. This codes for CASSLAGLVGGLGYTF.

This clonotype showed up many times. V is TRBV3-1 and J is TRBJ2-5, with D perhaps being TRBD1 or TRBD2 (6 bases each). The CDR3 runs 15 residues. The V end lost 7 bases, the J end lost 1 base, and 16 bases lay between the germline ends. CDR1 and CDR2 (germline): LGHDT, YNNKEL (reference sequence). CDR3 sequence: CASIGGGSFQETQYF. CDR3 in DNA: TGTGCCAGCATCGGAGGGGGTAGCTTCCAAGAGACCCAGTACTTC.

With regard to this clonotype: A read error may explain this, as a much larger clone is one base away. The chain is built from TRBV12-3 or TRBV12-4 and TRBJ1-2; D not certain. V shed 10 bases and J shed 8 bases, with 23 bases lying between them. The CDR3 totals 14 residues. The CDR3 reads CATQANGPPGGYTF. Written as DNA, the CDR3 is TGTGCCACCCAGGCAAATGGACCTCCGGGGGGCTACACCTTC.

This clonotype was counted many times. V is TRBV30 and J is TRBJ1-1; the D gene is possibly TRBD1 (5 bases). Germline V CDR1 and CDR2: GTSNPN, SVGIG (reference sequence). Trimming removed 0 bases from V and 5 bases from J, with 16 bases in between. The CDR3 is 15 amino acids. CDR3 amino acids: CAWSVGRRGWTEAFF. Written as DNA, the CDR3 is TGTGCCTGGAGTGTAGGTCGGCGGGGGTGGACTGAAGCTTTCTTT.

This clonotype came up a few times. CDR3 sequence: CASSQRGTGNTEAFF. The CDR3, as DNA: TGTGCCAGCAGCCAAAGGGGGACGGGAAACACTGAAGCTTTCTTT. The gene calls are TRBV5-5 and TRBJ1-1; D is perhaps TRBD1 (6 bases). This CDR3 region has 15 residues. Germline V gene data show CDR1 as SGHKS and CDR2 as YYEKEE (reference sequence). The V gene lost 4 bases and the J gene lost 2 bases, with 15 bases spanning the gap. The complete variable domain, with remaining parts taken from reference TRBV5-5 and TRBJ1-1, reads DAGVTQSPTHLIKTRGQQVTLRCSPISGHKSVSWYQQVLGQGPQFIFQYYEKEERGRGNFPDRFSARQFPNYSSELNVNALLLGDSALYLCASSQRGTGNTEAFFGQGTRLTVV.

This clonotype was observed at least ten times. The rearrangement joins TRBV3-1 to TRBJ1-2, with D possibly being TRBD1 (6 bases). This CDR3 is built from 15 residues. The V gene's germline CDR1 is LGHDT and CDR2 YNNKEL (reference sequence). Between the trimmed V and J ends, which lost 0 bases and 6 bases, there was a span of 14 bases. The CDR3 coding sequence is TGTGCCAGCAGCCAAGATCTGCTGGGGGCGCATGGCTACACCTTC. It translates to CASSQDLLGAHGYTF. The full variable domain, rest sourced from reference TRBV3-1 and TRBJ1-2, is DTAVSQTPKYLVTQMGNDKSIKCEQNLGHDTMYWYKQDSKKFLKIMFSYNNKELIINETVPNRFSPKSPDKAHLNLHINSLELGDSAVYFCASSQDLLGAHGYTFGSGTRLTVV.

This clonotype showed up just a few times. The chain recombines TRBV3-1 with TRBJ2-2, with TRBD2 as a possible D gene (6 bases). Trimming shortened V by 0 bases and J by 1 base, and 9 bases separated the two germline ends. Per the germline V gene, CDR1 is LGHDT and CDR2 is YNNKEL (reference sequence). The CDR3 totals 16 residues. The CDR3 here is CASSQDRGMNTGELFF. The CDR3 bases are TGTGCCAGCAGCCAAGATCGCGGGATGAACACCGGGGAGCTGTTTTTT.

This clonotype was recorded at least ten times. This rearrangement joins TRBV5-1 to TRBJ2-7; TRBD2 matches at 9 bases. CDR1 SGHRS and CDR2 YFSETQ come from the germline V gene. CDR3 length: 18 residues. The V and J ends lost 4 bases and 1 base, in that order; junction bases with no gene match: 15. CDR3 sequence reads: CASSPERGPAGGSYEQYV. CDR3 coding DNA: TGCGCCAGCAGCCCGGAGCGGGGCCCGGCGGGAGGGTCCTACGAGCAGTACGTC.

The table lists this clonotype with many counts. V gene TRBV28 combines with J gene TRBJ2-5; D unresolved. CDR1 and CDR2 (germline): MDHEN, SYDVKM. The CDR3 contains 14 residues. The V end lost 2 bases, the J end lost 2 bases, and 9 bases lay between the germline ends. CDR3 loop: CASSLGVQQETQYF. The CDR3, as DNA: TGTGCCAGCAGTTTAGGAGTTCAACAAGAGACCCAGTACTTC.

This clonotype was counted at least ten times. The chain is built from TRBV3-1 and TRBJ1-4; no definite D call. V gave up 1 base and J gave up 8 bases, with 17 bases separating them. The length of the CDR3 is 16 residues. Germline CDR1 LGHDT, CDR2 YNNKEL (reference sequence). The DNA of the CDR3 is TGTGCCAGCAGCCAAGCAAAGAGGCAGTTTCAGGAAAAACTGTTTTTT. Protein sequence: CASSQAKRQFQEKLFF.

This chain joins TRBV7-3 and TRBJ2-5; 7 bases line up with TRBD2. Per germline, CDR1 SGHTA and CDR2 FQGTGA. With V trimmed by 0 bases and J by 5 bases, 6 bases remained unmatched. There are 15 residues in the CDR3. This CDR3 reads CASSLTSGGAETQYF. DNA of the CDR3: TGTGCCAGCAGCTTAACTTCGGGGGGAGCGGAGACCCAGTACTTC. Looking up the rest from reference TRBV7-3 and TRBJ2-5 gives the full variable domain: GAGVSQTPSNKVTEKGKYVELRCDPISGHTALYWYRQSLGQGPEFLIYFQGTGAADDSGLPNDRFFAVRPEGSVSTLKIQRTERGDSAVYLCASSLTSGGAETQYFGPGTRLLVL.

The chain is built from TRBV19 and TRBJ2-1, with D unclear. Germline V gene data show CDR1 as LNHDA and CDR2 as SQIVND (reference sequence). The CDR3 has 16 amino acids. V lost 5 bases to trimming and J lost 7 bases, with 21 bases between them. CDR3 nucleotide sequence: TGTGCCAGTAGTCCCACGGTGTTAGGGATGGGTAATGAGCAGTTCTTC. Its protein is CASSPTVLGMGNEQFF.

Ten or more counts support this clonotype. The V and J genes are TRBV6-1 and TRBJ1-2; D call uncertain. V lost 5 bases and J 3 bases, leaving 16 bases between the germline ends. The CDR3 length is 15 residues. Germline lookup yields CDR1 MNHNS and CDR2 SASEGT. Here the CDR3 reads CASSSTVKRYYGYTF. In DNA, the CDR3 is TGTGCCAGCAGTTCGACTGTCAAACGCTACTATGGCTACACCTTC.